These 22 T cell receptor beta chains were all obtained from the same sample, sequenced in a study of control samples from healthy donors and cancer patients (dated by TCRdb to the early 2020s). The library came from the immunoSEQ multiplex PCR assay. TCRdb stores this immuneACCESS table with in-frame sequences only. Part of the clones is absent; in the studies checked, under half of the shortfall reflects unresolved V genes, and no reason is known for the rest. The sample profile shows about 44,000 clones; about 90% of them were found once. The ten largest clones add up to 10% of the sample. The sequenced material came from PBMCs. These receptors were taken from a woman aged 60-70 years with lung cancer.

On this clone itself: This same CDR3 is encoded by further DNA sequences in the sample. The rearrangement joins TRBV14 to TRBJ1-2, with no clear D. CDR3 length: 13 amino acids. Germline CDR1 and CDR2: SGHDN and FVKESK. Trimming cost V 0 bases and J 2 bases, with 4 bases left between them. The CDR3 bases are TGTGCCAGCAGCCAAGAACAAAACTATGGCTACACCTTC. This translates into CASSQEQNYGYTF. The variable domain in full, with the rest retrieved from reference TRBV14 and TRBJ1-2, is EAGVTQFPSHSVIEKGQTVTLRCDPISGHDNLYWYRRVMGKEIKFLLHFVKESKQDESGMPNNRFLAERTGGTYSTLKVQPAELEDSGVYFCASSQEQNYGYTFGSGTRLTVV.

The rearrangement joins TRBV10-1 to TRBJ2-1; no firm D call. Germline CDR1 WNHNN, CDR2 SYGVQD (reference sequence). V lost 6 bases and J 7 bases, leaving 13 bases between the germline ends. CDR3 length equals 13 residues. The chain's CDR3 is CASSDLRLNEQFF. CDR3 nucleotide sequence: TGCGCCAGCAGCGATTTACGACTGAATGAGCAGTTCTTC.

This sequence joins TRBV28 and TRBJ2-7; 8 bases fit TRBD2. This CDR3 comprises 15 residues. From germline, CDR1 is MDHEN and CDR2 SYDVKM. Trimming cost V 2 bases and J 3 bases; bases outside gene matches: 6. The CDR3 DNA follows: TGTGCCAGCAGTTTACTGAGCGGGAGTGGCTACGAGCAGTACTTC. Translated, it gives CASSLLSGSGYEQYF.

V gene TRBV10-3 combines with J gene TRBJ2-3; D remains ambiguous. The CDR3 consists of 14 residues. Trimming cost V 3 bases and J 4 bases, with 11 bases left between them. Looked up from germline, CDR1 is ENHRY and CDR2 is SYGVKD. In DNA form, the CDR3 reads TGTGCCATCAGTGATGTGGGGAAGGCAGATACGCAGTATTTT. Translating gives CAISDVGKADTQYF.

The V call is TRBV7-9, the J call TRBJ1-1; D might be TRBD1 (5 bases). CDR3 length equals 14 residues. V dropped 1 base and J dropped 5 bases, with 11 bases sitting between them. CDR1 is SEHNR, CDR2 FQNEAQ, per germline (reference sequence). As DNA, the CDR3 is TGTGCCAGCAGCTTAGGGCAGGGAGAAACTGAAGCTTTCTTT. Translation gives CASSLGQGETEAFF.

J is TRBJ2-7 and V is TRBV24-1; a weak D match, TRBD1 (5 bases). The CDR3 is 16 amino acids. Per the germline V gene, CDR1 is KGHDR and CDR2 is SFDVKD. V lost 2 bases to trimming and J lost 1 base, with 14 bases between them. CDR3 residues: CATSDSQGFRSYEQYF. Written as DNA, the CDR3 is TGTGCCACCAGTGATTCCCAGGGATTTAGGTCCTACGAGCAGTACTTC.

This sequence joins TRBV7-3 and TRBJ2-5; TRBD1 agrees at 7 bases. The ends lost 6 bases at V and 5 bases at J; junction bases unmatched: 9. The germline gives CDR1 SGHTA, CDR2 FQGTGA. This CDR3 is 14 amino acids long. This CDR3 is CASSSGTVGETQYF. The CDR3 region has the DNA TGTGCCAGCAGTTCCGGGACAGTCGGGGAGACCCAGTACTTC.

The chain has TRBV29-1 and TRBJ2-5; 11 bases align to TRBD2. CDR3 length equals 13 residues. Unmatched junction bases numbered 4, after V lost 6 bases and J lost 4 bases. Germline loops: CDR1 SQVTM, CDR2 ANQGSEA. The CDR3 DNA reads TGCAGCGTGACCGGACTAGCGGGAGAGACCCAGTACTTC. Translation gives CSVTGLAGETQYF.

J is TRBJ1-1 and V is TRBV27, with D possibly matching TRBD1 (5 bases). This CDR3 is 14 amino acids long. V dropped 6 bases and J dropped 4 bases, with 15 bases sitting between them. From germline, CDR1 is MNHEY and CDR2 SMNVEV (reference sequence). The CDR3 spells CASRRWGDGTEAFF. The CDR3 nucleotides are TGTGCCAGCAGAAGATGGGGGGACGGCACTGAAGCTTTCTTT.

This clone appeared a single time. V usage is TRBV5-1 and J usage is TRBJ2-1; perhaps TRBD2 as D (5 bases). Germline CDR1 is SGHRS and CDR2 is YFSETQ. The CDR3 totals 14 residues. Trimming left V 2 bases short and J 3 bases short, with 9 bases between. The CDR3 is CASSFGLDYNEQFF. The DNA of the CDR3 is TGCGCCAGCAGCTTCGGACTCGACTACAATGAGCAGTTCTTC.

The gene calls are TRBV7-9 and TRBJ1-1; D is unclear. The germline CDR1 and CDR2 sequences are SEHNR and FQNEAQ (reference sequence). The CDR3 runs to 13 residues. Deletions cut 5 bases from V and 4 bases from J, with 11 bases between. CDR3 DNA: TGTGCCAGCAGCGCGCGTCAGTTCACTGAAGCTTTCTTT. Protein product: CASSARQFTEAFF.

This sequence joins TRBV11-3 and TRBJ2-1; D gene unclear. Trimming cost V 5 bases and J 7 bases, with 9 bases left between them. Germline assignment: CDR1 SGHNT and CDR2 YENEEA. This CDR3 spans 12 amino acids. The CDR3: CASSRLWNEQFF. The CDR3, as DNA: TGTGCCAGCAGCCGCCTATGGAATGAGCAGTTCTTC. Combining the CDR3 with reference TRBV11-3 and TRBJ2-1 gives the whole variable domain EAGVVQSPRYKIIEKKQPVAFWCNPISGHNTLYWYLQNLGQGPELLIRYENEEAVDDSQLPKDRFSAERLKGVDSTLKIQPAELGDSAVYLCASSRLWNEQFFGPGTRLTVL.

This chain connects TRBV27 to TRBJ1-2; possible D gene TRBD1, 6 bases. Deletions cut 5 bases from V and 8 bases from J, with 24 bases between. Germline CDR1 reads MNHEY; CDR2 reads SMNVEV (reference sequence). CDR3 size: 16 residues. The CDR3 protein is CASSPYSGTSSIGYTF. CDR3 bases: TGTGCCAGCAGTCCTTATTCCGGGACAAGTAGTATAGGCTACACCTTC.

J is TRBJ2-3 and V is TRBV24-1, with 8 bases matching TRBD1. Germline CDR1 and CDR2: KGHDR and SFDVKD. Trimming took 4 bases from V and 0 from J; bases not matched to a gene: 5. This CDR3 has 16 amino acids. CDR3 nucleotide sequence: TGTGCCACCAGTGACGTAGACAGGGGTAGCACAGATACGCAGTATTTT. The encoded protein is CATSDVDRGSTDTQYF.

This rearrangement joins TRBV7-9 to TRBJ2-3; 8 positions match TRBD2. This CDR3 region has 15 residues. Germline values: CDR1 SEHNR, CDR2 FQNEAQ (reference sequence). V dropped 5 bases and J dropped 6; count of bases not matched to a gene: 10. This CDR3 is CASSEWAGGPDTQYF. The CDR3, as DNA: TGTGCCAGCAGCGAATGGGCGGGAGGCCCGGATACGCAGTATTTT.

This chain uses TRBV4-3 with TRBJ2-7; TRBD2 agrees at 8 bases. With 1 base clipped from V and 4 bases from J, the junction kept 6 bases outside the gene matches. The CDR3 runs 15 residues. Germline CDR1 LGHNA, CDR2 YSLEER. The DNA for the CDR3 is TGCGCCAGCAGCCAAGTAGCGGGAAGAGTTTACGAGCAGTACTTC. Protein: CASSQVAGRVYEQYF.

This sequence joins TRBV28 and TRBJ1-5, with TRBD1 matching over 9 bases. Germline V gives CDR1 MDHEN, CDR2 SYDVKM. CDR3 length: 12 amino acids. The CDR3 sequence: CHSGTGNQPQHF. The CDR3, as DNA: TGTCATTCCGGGACAGGGAATCAGCCCCAGCATTTT.

CDR3 region: CASSLEQSYEQYF. In nucleotides, the CDR3 is TGCGCCAGCAGCTTGGAACAGTCCTACGAGCAGTACTTC. The chain links TRBV5-1 to TRBJ2-7; D is ambiguous. Trimming took 0 bases from V and 1 from J, leaving 5 bases between them. CDR1 is SGHRS, CDR2 YFSETQ, per germline. The length of the CDR3 is 13 residues.

This clone occurred a few times. This rearrangement joins TRBV30 to TRBJ1-1; D gene ambiguous. Germline values: CDR1 GTSNPN, CDR2 SVGIG (reference sequence). V was clipped by 4 bases and J by 7 bases, with 16 bases between them. The CDR3 length is 13 residues. The CDR3 DNA follows: TGTGCCTGGAATCTCGGTATACGGGGTGAAGCTTTCTTT. It yields the protein CAWNLGIRGEAFF.

The chain has TRBV11-3 and TRBJ2-7, with 7 nucleotides matching TRBD1. Losses at the gene ends were 5 bases for V and 2 bases for J; bases not matched to a gene: 3. CDR3 length equals 13 residues. Germline V gives CDR1 SGHNT, CDR2 YENEEA. In DNA, the CDR3 is TGTGCCAGCAGCGAGGACAGGACCTACGAGCAGTACTTC. This sequence encodes CASSEDRTYEQYF.

V usage is TRBV2 and J usage is TRBJ1-5; no firm D call. CDR1 is SNHLY, CDR2 FYNNEI, per germline. The CDR3 covers 17 residues. With 4 bases removed from V and 0 bases from J, the gap between germline ends came to 16 bases. The CDR3 loop is CASSVDGRRHSNQPQHF. For the CDR3, the DNA is TGTGCCAGCAGTGTCGACGGACGGCGACATAGCAATCAGCCCCAGCATTTT.

The V gene is TRBV5-6, the J gene TRBJ1-4; D might be TRBD1 (5 bases). V lost 1 base to trimming and J lost 7 bases, with 11 bases between them. The germline V gene has CDR1 SGHDT and CDR2 YYEEEE. CDR3 length: 14 residues. As DNA, the CDR3 is TGTGCCAGCAGCTTGAGGGGAGAAAGTGAAAAACTGTTTTTT. It specifies CASSLRGESEKLFF.